This TCR beta chain was captured by sequencing in a study of OX40 agonist ivuxolimab in advanced cancers. This clone has only one observation. Its antigen is as yet unknown. Study-wide points: Mean expanded clone counts were higher in CD8+ than CD4+ T cells.

Generated by immunoSEQ multiplex PCR, the TCRdb table keeps only in-frame clones and is missing some. This sample carries some 65,000 clones, about nine tenths of them seen once, and the ten largest clones take 2%. The ends lost 6 bases at V and 6 bases at J; junction bases unmatched: 14. Germline assignment: CDR1 KGHSH and CDR2 LQKENI. This CDR3 region has 16 residues. This sequence originates from an adult with an advanced solid tumor such as melanoma, head and neck, liver or kidney cancer. The chain links TRBV18 to TRBJ2-7; 10 bases line up with TRBD1. The specimen was CD4+ or CD8+ T cells sorted from blood, collected in a trial of the OX40 agonist ivuxolimab. CDR3 sequence (DNA): TGTGCCAGCTCCCAAGGGACAGGGGCTTTAAGAGGCGAGCAGTACTTC. This codes for CASSQGTGALRGEQYF.